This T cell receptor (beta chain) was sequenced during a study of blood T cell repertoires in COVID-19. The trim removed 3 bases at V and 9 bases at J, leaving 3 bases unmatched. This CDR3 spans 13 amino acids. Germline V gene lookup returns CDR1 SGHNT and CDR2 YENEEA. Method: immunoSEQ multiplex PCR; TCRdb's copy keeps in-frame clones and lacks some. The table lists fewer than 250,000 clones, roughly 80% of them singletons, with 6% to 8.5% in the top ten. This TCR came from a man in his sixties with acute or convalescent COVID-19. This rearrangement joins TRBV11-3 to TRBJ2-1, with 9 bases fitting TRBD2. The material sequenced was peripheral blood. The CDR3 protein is CASSLREGGEQFF. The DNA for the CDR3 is TGTGCCAGCAGCTTGCGGGAGGGGGGTGAGCAGTTCTTC. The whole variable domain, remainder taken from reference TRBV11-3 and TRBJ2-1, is EAGVVQSPRYKIIEKKQPVAFWCNPISGHNTLYWYLQNLGQGPELLIRYENEEAVDDSQLPKDRFSAERLKGVDSTLKIQPAELGDSAVYLCASSLREGGEQFFGPGTRLTVL.